One TCR beta chain is described in this entry. The target antigen is unknown. Germline trimming cut 5 bases from V and 8 bases from J; bases unmatched to any gene: 18. This CDR3 spans 19 amino acids. Germline-derived CDR1 and CDR2 are LNHDA and SQIVND (reference sequence). This record comes from a study of cytomegalovirus exposure and HLA in healthy donors. Background on the study: HLA-typed donors contributed around 88 million unique TCRs, which were held in an early data release.

Overall study results and limits: Some V segments could not be told apart, so they were left out, TRBV6-2 and TRBV6-3 among them. In a later analysis, specific HLA alleles were associated with around 17,000 TCR beta sequences at a 0.05 false discovery rate. TCR association rates varied by HLA locus in a later analysis, with DRB1 highest and HLA-C lowest.

Primers included in the PCR were 60 Vbeta and 13 Jbeta primers. Only in-frame clones appear in the TCRdb table, and some are missing; sequencing was by immunoSEQ multiplex PCR. Among about 200,000 clones listed, roughly 80% were seen once. This chain joins TRBV19 and TRBJ2-1, with 13 bases aligning to TRBD2. The sample consisted of PBMCs. The sequence came from a woman aged 25 to 45 in good health and CMV-seronegative. CDR3 loop: CASSLRRWTSGSGGDEQFF. The CDR3 DNA is TGTGCCAGTAGTCTTCGGCGCTGGACTAGCGGGAGTGGTGGGGATGAGCAGTTCTTC. The full variable domain, its missing parts supplied by reference TRBV19 and TRBJ2-1, is DGGITQSPKYLFRKEGQNVTLSCEQNLNHDAMYWYRQDPGQGLRLIYYSQIVNDFQKGDIAEGYSVSREKKESFPLTVTSAQKNPTAFYLCASSLRRWTSGSGGDEQFFGPGTRLTVL.